The 7 T cell receptor beta chains reported below all come from one sample, sequenced in a study of cytotoxic CD8 clonotypes in ibrutinib-treated CLL. Sequencing was performed with immunoSEQ multiplex PCR; in TCRdb, only in-frame clones are kept and a portion is missing. This sample carries roughly 63,000 clones, approximately 62% of them seen once, and the ten largest clones take 14% to 15%. The starting material was PBMCs, obtained after 12 months of ibrutinib treatment. These receptors originate from a human donor with chronic lymphocytic leukemia.

The gene calls are TRBV5-6 and TRBJ2-5; a possible D gene is TRBD2 (5 bases). Germline CDR1 is SGHDT and CDR2 is YYEEEE. V lost 2 bases to trimming and J lost 5 bases, with 16 bases between them. The CDR3 totals 15 residues. CDR3: CASSFEGYYRETQYF. In DNA, the CDR3 is TGTGCCAGCAGCTTCGAGGGTTATTATCGGGAGACCCAGTACTTC.

The V gene is TRBV7-8, the J gene TRBJ2-7, with D unclear. In germline, CDR1 is SGHVS, CDR2 FQNEAQ. This CDR3 is 13 amino acids long. Trimming took off 1 base at V and 6 bases at J, with 10 bases between the two ends. This chain's CDR3 is CASSLGGPREQYF. DNA for the CDR3: TGTGCCAGCAGCTTAGGAGGTCCCCGCGAGCAGTACTTC.

This clone was detected only a few times. V gene TRBV7-8 combines with J gene TRBJ2-7, with D unclear. V was trimmed by 3 bases and J by 2 bases, leaving 11 bases between them. The germline CDR1 and CDR2 sequences are SGHVS and FQNEAQ. The CDR3 loop spans 14 amino acids. CDR3 region: CASSFSDGPYEQYF. In DNA, the CDR3 is TGTGCCAGCAGCTTCTCCGACGGTCCCTACGAGCAGTACTTC.

This sequence joins TRBV19 and TRBJ2-7; the D is unclear. The CDR3 runs to 10 residues. Looked up from germline, CDR1 is LNHDA and CDR2 is SQIVND (reference sequence). V was clipped by 2 bases and J by 4 bases, with 0 bases between them. In DNA form, the CDR3 reads TGTGCCAGTAGTATATACGAGCAGTACTTC. Its protein is CASSIYEQYF.

The chain links TRBV4-2 to TRBJ2-3; 9 nucleotides align to TRBD2. The V and J ends lost 3 bases and 6 bases, in that order; junction bases with no gene match: 16. CDR3 length: 18 amino acids. Germline values: CDR1 LGHNA, CDR2 YNFKEQ. This CDR3 is CASSQGRGGGAPRDTQYF. CDR3 DNA sequence: TGTGCCAGCAGCCAGGGGAGAGGCGGGGGGGCCCCACGTGATACGCAGTATTTT.

This clone has a count of ten or more. V gene TRBV29-1 combines with J gene TRBJ2-1; D is possibly TRBD2 (5 bases). This CDR3 comprises 14 residues. Germline CDR1 and CDR2: SQVTM and ANQGSEA. The germline V and J ends were trimmed by 6 bases and 0 bases, with 12 bases remaining between them. The CDR3, as DNA: TGCAGCGTCCTCGGCAGCGGCTCCTACAATGAGCAGTTCTTC. Its protein product is CSVLGSGSYNEQFF.

The chain links TRBV28 to TRBJ2-1; D not certain. The germline V gene has CDR1 MDHEN and CDR2 SYDVKM. The V end lost 10 bases, the J end lost 6 bases, and 13 bases lay between the germline ends. The CDR3 has 12 amino acids. This CDR3 is CATGIFGNEQFF. The CDR3 coding sequence is TGTGCCACCGGTATATTTGGCAATGAGCAGTTCTTC.